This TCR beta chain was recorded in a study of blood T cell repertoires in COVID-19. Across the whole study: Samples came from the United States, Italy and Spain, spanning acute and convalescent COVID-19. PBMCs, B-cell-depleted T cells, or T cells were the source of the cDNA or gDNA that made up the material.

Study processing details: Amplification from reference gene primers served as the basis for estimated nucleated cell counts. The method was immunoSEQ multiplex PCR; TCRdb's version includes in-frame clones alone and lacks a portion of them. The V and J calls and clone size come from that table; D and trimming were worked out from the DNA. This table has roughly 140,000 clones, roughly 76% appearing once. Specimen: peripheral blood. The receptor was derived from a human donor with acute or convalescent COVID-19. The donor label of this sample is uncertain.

In DNA form, the CDR3 reads TGTGCCAGCACCATAACCCCGGCGGGGGTGAACAATGAGCAGTTCTTC. It yields the protein CASTITPAGVNNEQFF. The gene calls are TRBV6-6 and TRBJ2-1; 7 bases are shared with TRBD2. The CDR3 extends over 16 amino acids. The germline V gene encodes CDR1 MNHNY and CDR2 SVGAGI (reference sequence). V shed 7 bases, J shed 5 bases, and the junction held 14 bases outside the gene matches.